At least ten counts were recorded for the clone carrying this T cell receptor (beta chain). Unsorted libraries were derived from 2 million PBMCs stored at -80 C. This entry belongs to a study of neurological immune-mediated disorders. About the research overall: Among about 34 multiple sclerosis patients, some 31 were relapsing-remitting and 3 were secondary progressive.

Synthesis of cDNA was carried out by template-switch 5'RACE. The reaction used 10-nucleotide random UMIs. TCRdb reprocessed the 5' RACE reads with MiXCR, giving one entry per CDR3 protein. The sample has about 120,000 distinct CDR3 sequences, roughly 3.1% seen once. Looked up from germline, CDR1 is SGDLS and CDR2 is YYNGEE. The CDR3 runs 15 residues. The V and J ends lost 4 bases and 4 bases respectively, with 17 bases between them. Sequencing input: PBMCs. The source is a woman under 40 with multiple sclerosis. The chain carries TRBV9 and TRBJ1-1, with a weak D call TRBD1 (5 bases). The chain's CDR3 is CASSPWAVGGTEAFF. CDR3 nucleotides: TGTGCCAGCAGCCCATGGGCGGTTGGGGGCACTGAAGCTTTCTTT.